The T cell receptor beta chain under discussion was sequenced for a study of T cell repertoires in cytomegalovirus infection. Study-level results: The ex vivo response showed dominance by HLA-C-restricted CMV-specific TCR beta clonotypes.

One entry per CDR3 protein results from TCRdb running MiXCR on the reads. This table holds about 770,000 distinct CDR3 sequences, 25% to 35% found once. This CDR3 spans 20 amino acids. V lost 0 bases, J lost 0 bases, and 23 bases lay in between. Germline-derived CDR1 and CDR2 are SGHDN and FVKESK. Comment on this clonotype: Antigen specificity is unknown.

The source is a human donor in good health (CMV status not recorded). Some clones in this sample may be carry-over from other donors' samples. The sequences come from cultured CD8+ T cells from PBMCs, collected from culture after CMV antigen stimulation. The V call is TRBV14, the J call TRBJ1-1, with a weak D call TRBD1 (5 bases). The chain's CDR3 is CASSQDVYRAGESLNTEAFF. CDR3 sequence (DNA): TGTGCCAGCAGCCAAGACGTCTATAGGGCGGGGGAGAGTCTGAACACTGAAGCTTTCTTT.